These T cell receptor beta chains were read from a single sample in a study of shared clonotypes between healthy human individuals. Clones were sequenced by immunoSEQ multiplex PCR, and TCRdb holds only the in-frame ones, with some missing. The repertoire includes about 1,900,000 clones, about 95% of them detected once, and under 1.5% sits in the top ten. Sequenced input: naive CD8+ T cells sorted from blood. The origin of the receptors is a man between 18 and 29 years old in good health. CDR3s include the opening cysteine and the closing phenylalanine or tryptophan. D genes are given only for firm matches. Clone size, where shown, is once, few, many, or a class for clones that have expanded.

>.|TRBJ1-2|TRBV7-9|.
TGTGCCAGCAGCTTAGAGGTTCCAGGGCGGTATGGCTACACCTTC
CASSLEVPGRYGYTF
>.|TRBJ1-2|TRBV10-2|.
TGCGCCAGCAGTGCTGAGGGTAACTATGGCTACACCTTC
CASSAEGNYGYTF
>.|TRBJ2-7|TRBV5-1|.
TGCGCCAGCAGCCTCACATCATACGGCTACGAGCAGTACTTC
CASSLTSYGYEQYF
>.|TRBJ1-1|TRBV11-2|.
TGTGCCAGCAACTCCTTTTTGGCGACAGGAGTGAACACTGAAGCTTTCTTT
CASNSFLATGVNTEAFF
>.|TRBJ1-2|TRBV28|.
TGTGCCAGCAGCTGGATGGGGGGCGGATCCTTC
CASSWMGGGSF
>.|TRBJ2-4|TRBV2|.
TGTGCCGTCATCGGGCGGCAGGACATTCAGTACTTC
CAVIGRQDIQYF
>.|TRBJ2-1|TRBV5-5|once
TGTGCCAGCAGAGAGAGCCCAGGGGTAGGCAATGAGCAGTTCTTC
CASRESPGVGNEQFF
>.|TRBJ2-7|TRBV6-5|.
TGTGCCAGCAGCCAGGAGCTTTACTACTACGAGCAGTACTTC
CASSQELYYYEQYF
>.|TRBJ2-1|TRBV30|.
TGTGCCTGGACTGAAGCCATAATGGCTCGGCAGTTCTTC
CAWTEAIMARQFF
>.|TRBJ2-7|TRBV7-9|once
TGTGCCAGCAGCTCGCCCCAGACCGACGAGCAGTACTTC
CASSSPQTDEQYF
>.|TRBJ1-4|TRBV11-2|.
TGTGCCAGCAGCTTCGGTACTGAAAAACTGTTTTTT
CASSFGTEKLFF
>.|TRBJ1-2|TRBV7-6|once
TGTGCCAGCAGCTTAGGAGTGAACTATGGCTACACCTTC
CASSLGVNYGYTF
>.|TRBJ1-2|TRBV4-1|once
TGCGCCAGCAGCCCAGGGGCTAATAACTATGGCTACACCTTC
CASSPGANNYGYTF
>TRBD1|TRBJ2-3|TRBV7-9|.
TGTGCCAGCAGCCGGGACAGCAACACAGATACGCAGTATTTT
CASSRDSNTDTQYF
>TRBD2|TRBJ2-5|TRBV11-2|once
TGTGCCAGCAGCTCCCTGGATGTTAGCGGGATCGAAGAGACCCAGTACTTC
CASSSLDVSGIEETQYF
>TRBD2|TRBJ2-2|TRBV27|.
TGTGCCAGCAGTCTAGGTCAACTAGCGGGAGGAAACACCGGGGAGCTGTTTTTT
CASSLGQLAGGNTGELFF
>.|TRBJ2-7|TRBV7-9|.
TGTGCCAGCATGCCGCCCCTGGGGGACTACGAGCAGTACTTC
CASMPPLGDYEQYF
>.|TRBJ2-2|TRBV5-1|.
TGCGCCAGCAGCCCCGAAGGTCAGTCTCCCGGGGAGCTGTTTTTT
CASSPEGQSPGELFF
>TRBD1|TRBJ1-1|TRBV11-3|.
TGTGCCAGCAGCTTGGGAACAGGGGGCGTCGGGGACACTGAAGCTTTCTTT
CASSLGTGGVGDTEAFF
>TRBD1|TRBJ2-7|TRBV27|.
TGTGCCAGCAGTTTGTTAGGGACAGGGATCGAGCAGTACTTC
CASSLLGTGIEQYF
>.|TRBJ2-3|TRBV5-4|.
TGTGCCAGCAGCTTTCAGGGCACAGATACGCAGTATTTT
CASSFQGTDTQYF
>.|TRBJ1-2|TRBV6-5|.
TGTGCCAGCAGTCTGAGTCCTAACTATGGCTACACCTTC
CASSLSPNYGYTF
>.|TRBJ2-7|TRBV5-6|.
TGTGCCAGCAGCTTGATCGGGTTTTACGAGCAGTACTTC
CASSLIGFYEQYF
>TRBD1|TRBJ2-7|TRBV7-9|.
TGTGCCAGCAGCGTTACCGGGACAGGGATGTACGAGCAGTACTTC
CASSVTGTGMYEQYF
>.|TRBJ2-3|TRBV7-9|.
TGTGCCAGTCTAGCGTTAAACACAGATACGCAGTATTTT
CASLALNTDTQYF
>TRBD2|TRBJ2-7|TRBV7-3|.
TGTGCCAGCAGCCCTGGGCGCGGGGGGGCGTACGAGCAGTACTTC
CASSPGRGGAYEQYF
>.|TRBJ1-5|TRBV7-2|.
TGTGCCAGCAGCTTCTTGGACAGCAATCAGCCCCAGCATTTT
CASSFLDSNQPQHF
>TRBD1|TRBJ2-7|TRBV7-6|.
TGTGCCAGCAGCTTAGGGGGCTTAGGGGGCCACTCCTACGAGCAGTACTTC
CASSLGGLGGHSYEQYF
>TRBD2|TRBJ2-1|TRBV4-1|.
TGCGCCAGCAGCCAAACACCCGGGACTAGTGGCTACAATGAGCAGTTCTTC
CASSQTPGTSGYNEQFF
>.|TRBJ1-2|TRBV5-8|.
TGTGCCAGCAGTCCAGGGGTTAACTATGGCTACACCTTC
CASSPGVNYGYTF
>.|TRBJ1-4|TRBV27|.
TGTGCCAGCCGGGGCCTCCCTAATGAAAAACTGTTTTTT
CASRGLPNEKLFF
>.|TRBJ1-3|TRBV5-1|.
TGCGCCAGCAGCTTGGATTGGGACTCTGGAAACACCATATATTTT
CASSLDWDSGNTIYF
>.|TRBJ2-3|TRBV27|.
TGTGCCAGCAGTGGTATAGGCACAGATACGCAGTATTTT
CASSGIGTDTQYF
>TRBD1|TRBJ2-1|TRBV28|.
TGTGCCAGCAGTCCCCGACAGGGGAGTGGCGATGAGCAGTTCTTC
CASSPRQGSGDEQFF
>.|TRBJ2-6|TRBV9|.
TGTGCCAGCAGCGTAGCCGTGGTCGGGGCCAACGTCCTGACTTTC
CASSVAVVGANVLTF
>.|TRBJ2-1|TRBV20-1|.
TGCAGTTTGGACCCTCACAATGAGCAGTTCTTC
CSLDPHNEQFF
>TRBD2|TRBJ2-7|TRBV12-5|.
TGTGCTAGTGGTCCCTACGGAGGAGGGGAGGGCGAGCAGTACTTC
CASGPYGGGEGEQYF
>.|TRBJ1-2|TRBV28|.
TGTGCCAGCAGTAATAACTATGGCTACACCTTC
CASSNNYGYTF
>.|TRBJ2-3|TRBV7-3|.
TGTGCCAGCAGCTTTATGCCTGTTCCCACAGATACGCAGTATTTT
CASSFMPVPTDTQYF
>TRBD1|TRBJ1-1|TRBV6-5|.
TGTGCCAGCAGTTACTCAGAACAGGGGCCGAACACTGAAGCTTTCTTT
CASSYSEQGPNTEAFF
>.|TRBJ1-4|TRBV27|.
TGTGCCAGCAGTTTATTGGGGGGGGAAAAACTGTTTTTT
CASSLLGGEKLFF
>.|TRBJ1-1|TRBV5-6|.
TGTGCCAGCAGCTTCAGGGAGGGAGGCACTGAAGCTTTCTTT
CASSFREGGTEAFF
>TRBD1|TRBJ1-4|TRBV9|.
TGTGCCAGCAGCGTCACAGGGGGTACTAATGAAAAACTGTTTTTT
CASSVTGGTNEKLFF
>.|TRBJ2-7|TRBV27|.
TGTGCCAGCAGTCGAGGACAGTCTTACGAGCAGTACTTC
CASSRGQSYEQYF
>TRBD1|TRBJ2-6|TRBV7-9|once
TGTGCCAGCAGCTCAGGGGGCTTAGGCTCTGGGGCCAACGTCCTGACTTTC
CASSSGGLGSGANVLTF
>TRBD2|TRBJ2-1|TRBV7-8|.
TGTGCCAGCAGCTCCCTAGCGGGAAGCTACAATGAGCAGTTCTTC
CASSSLAGSYNEQFF
>.|TRBJ1-1|TRBV29-1|.
TGCAGCTCAACTCTCGGGAGCACTGAAGCTTTCTTT
CSSTLGSTEAFF
>.|TRBJ2-3|TRBV7-2|once
TGTGCCAGCAGCCCCCCTAGGTGGGGGCGAGGCACAGATACGCAGTATTTT
CASSPPRWGRGTDTQYF
>.|TRBJ1-5|TRBV30|.
TGTGCCTGGAGTTCGACGACAGGCAATCAGCCCCAGCATTTT
CAWSSTTGNQPQHF
>.|TRBJ1-4|TRBV7-6|once
TGTGCCAGCAGCTCCCCCCGCGGGGCGGACCCGGAAAAACTGTTTTTT
CASSSPRGADPEKLFF
>.|TRBJ1-3|TRBV21-1|.
TGTGCCAGCAGCAAAGTCCTTCGAGGACAGATCTTCTCTGGAAACACCATATATTTT
CASSKVLRGQIFSGNTIYF
>TRBD2|TRBJ2-7|TRBV7-9|.
TGTGCCAGCAGCTACCGGGACTACCAAGCCTACGAGCAGTACTTC
CASSYRDYQAYEQYF
>.|TRBJ2-3|TRBV2|once
TGTGCCAGCAGTGATAGTTCCGGGACTAGCACAGATACGCAGTATTTT
CASSDSSGTSTDTQYF
>.|TRBJ1-1|TRBV7-9|once
TGTGCCAGCAGCTTAGCGGGAGGGACCACTGAAGCTTTCTTT
CASSLAGGTTEAFF
>.|TRBJ1-4|TRBV6-5|.
TGTGCCAGCAGTTACGGCACAGGCGGCGGTGAAAAACTGTTTTTT
CASSYGTGGGEKLFF